This entry lists 7 T cell receptor beta chains sequenced from one sample in a study of blood T cells in healthy people across ages. The second PCR ran roughly 7 to 11 cycles with a sample-barcoded 5' primer and J-beta primers. TCRdb re-analysed the 5' RACE reads in MiXCR, keeping a single row per CDR3 protein. The data show about 640,000 distinct CDR3 sequences, with under 70% seen just once and 35% to 40% held by the top ten. The sequencing sample was made of blood. The receptors were gathered from a man in his fifties or sixties in good health.

This clonotype was detected many times. V gene TRBV7-2 combines with J gene TRBJ2-7; 7 positions match TRBD2. Germline V lookup: CDR1 SGHTA, CDR2 FQGNSA. Trimming took 3 bases from V and 5 from J; bases not matched to a gene: 4. The CDR3 runs 13 residues. CDR3 residues: CASSLGGENEQYF. As DNA, the CDR3 is TGTGCCAGCAGCTTGGGGGGGGAGAACGAGCAGTACTTC.

This clonotype was recorded a few times. This chain uses TRBV7-9 with TRBJ2-3; 8 nucleotides agree with TRBD1. The V gene end was trimmed by 5 bases and the J gene end by 5 bases; junction bases not matched to a gene: 6. The length of the CDR3 is 14 residues. Germline CDR1 and CDR2: SEHNR and FQNEAQ (reference sequence). CDR3 region: CASSRTGRGDTQYF. For the CDR3, the DNA is TGTGCCAGCAGCCGGACAGGGCGTGGAGATACGCAGTATTTT.

This clonotype was counted between two and nine times. The chain couples TRBV4-2 to TRBJ1-2, with D possibly matching TRBD1 (6 bases). The V end was cut by 0 bases, the J end by 5 bases, with 13 bases between. The CDR3 sequence is 15 residues long. Germline-derived CDR1 and CDR2 are LGHNA and YNFKEQ. CDR3 amino acids: CASSQDLGQGYGYTF. The CDR3 DNA reads TGTGCCAGCAGCCAAGATTTAGGCCAGGGGTATGGCTACACCTTC.

CDR3: CASSLGRTGQETQYF. CDR3 nucleotide sequence: TGCGCCAGCAGCTTGGGAAGGACAGGCCAAGAGACCCAGTACTTC. The chain combines TRBV5-1 with TRBJ2-5, with 7 bases identical to TRBD1. Germline V CDR1 and CDR2: SGHRS, YFSETQ. The J segment lost 1 base and the V segment lost 0 bases, leaving 3 bases of the junction unmatched. The CDR3 covers 15 residues.

The chain employs TRBV12-3 or TRBV12-4 and TRBJ1-5; a weak D match, TRBD1 (6 bases). Between the trimmed V and J ends, which lost 3 bases and 2 bases, there was a span of 11 bases. This CDR3 spans 15 amino acids. The CDR3 bases are TGTGCCAGCAGTTTTAAGGGGGAGGGCAATCAGCCCCAGCATTTT. Its translation is CASSFKGEGNQPQHF.

V gene TRBV20-1 combines with J gene TRBJ2-2, with a possible D match to TRBD2 (7 bases). Germline V gene sequence: CDR1 DFQATT, CDR2 SNEGSKA (reference sequence). Trimming shortened V by 1 base and J by 5 bases, and 17 bases separated the two germline ends. The CDR3 sequence is 16 residues long. Written as DNA, the CDR3 is TGCAGTGCTAGAGCGAGGCGGGGGCGGGGTACCGGGGAGCTGTTTTTT. This codes for CSARARRGRGTGELFF.

The chain recombines TRBV6-5 with TRBJ1-1; no reliable D call. The CDR3 covers 16 residues. Germline V gene data show CDR1 as MNHEY and CDR2 as SVGAGI. Trimming stripped 0 bases from V and 1 base from J, with 12 bases between. The CDR3 DNA reads as TGTGCCAGCAGTTACTCGGTCGCGTACCAGAACACTGAAGCTTTCTTT. Translating gives CASSYSVAYQNTEAFF.